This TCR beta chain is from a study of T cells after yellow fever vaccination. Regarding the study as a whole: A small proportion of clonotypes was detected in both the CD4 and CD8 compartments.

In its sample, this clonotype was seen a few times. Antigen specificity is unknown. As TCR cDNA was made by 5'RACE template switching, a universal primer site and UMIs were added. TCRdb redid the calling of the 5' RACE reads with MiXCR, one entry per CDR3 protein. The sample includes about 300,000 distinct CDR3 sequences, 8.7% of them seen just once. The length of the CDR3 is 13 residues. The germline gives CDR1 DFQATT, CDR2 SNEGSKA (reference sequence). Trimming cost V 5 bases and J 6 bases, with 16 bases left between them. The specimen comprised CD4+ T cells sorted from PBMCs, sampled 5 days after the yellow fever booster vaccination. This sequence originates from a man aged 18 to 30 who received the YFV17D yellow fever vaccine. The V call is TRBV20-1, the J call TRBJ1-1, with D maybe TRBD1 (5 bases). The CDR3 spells CSAAGLMGAEAFF. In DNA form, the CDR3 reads TGCAGTGCTGCCGGACTGATGGGGGCTGAAGCTTTCTTT.